A selection of T cell receptor beta chains follows, all from one sample in a study of blood T cells in healthy people across ages. TCRdb processed the 5' RACE reads anew with MiXCR; each CDR3 protein has one entry. This sample has about 730,000 distinct CDR3 sequences; about 40% occur once, and the top ten carry 20% to 25%. The sample consisted of blood. The receptor set was obtained from an older woman in good health. Both conserved end residues are part of each CDR3. Each record gives: D gene, V gene, J gene, clone size, CDR3 protein, CDR3 DNA. D genes are given only for firm matches. Clone size is given for some rows only: seen once, a few or many times, or a class if the clone is expanded.

>-|TRBV6-5|TRBJ2-3|-
CASSYSGKDGDTQYF
TGTGCCAGCAGTTACTCCGGGAAGGACGGAGATACGCAGTATTTT
>TRBD2|TRBV4-2|TRBJ2-2|-
CASSQGTGTSGGAKTGELFF
TGTGCCAGCAGCCAAGGAACCGGGACTAGCGGGGGGGCAAAAACCGGGGAGCTGTTTTTT
>-|TRBV30|TRBJ2-3|-
CACHTGSPFGDTQYF
TGTGCCTGTCATACAGGTTCCCCCTTTGGAGATACGCAGTATTTT
>TRBD2|TRBV20-1|TRBJ2-3|-
CSARDPPTSGPRSTDTQYF
TGCAGTGCTAGAGACCCCCCCACTAGCGGGCCGCGCAGCACAGATACGCAGTATTTT
>-|TRBV30|TRBJ2-1|-
CAVGLPHEQFF
TGTGCCGTTGGACTGCCTCATGAGCAGTTCTTC
>-|TRBV20-1|TRBJ1-5|-
CSARDVQGLSNQPQHF
TGCAGTGCTAGAGATGTCCAGGGTTTAAGCAATCAGCCCCAGCATTTT
>-|TRBV24-1|TRBJ2-3|-
CATSVLDTQYF
TGTGCCACCAGCGTCTTAGATACGCAGTATTTT
>-|TRBV3-1|TRBJ1-5|few
CASSSLGGQPQHF
TGTGCCAGCAGCTCCCTTGGTGGACAGCCCCAGCATTTT
>-|TRBV29-1|TRBJ2-5|-
CSAQNQETQYF
TGCAGTGCCCAAAACCAAGAGACCCAGTACTTC
>-|TRBV7-2|TRBJ1-6|few
CASSNRMANSPLHF
TGTGCCAGCAGCAATAGGATGGCAAATTCACCCCTCCACTTT
>TRBD1|TRBV20-1|TRBJ1-5|-
CSADRTGGNQPQHF
TGCAGTGCTGATCGGACAGGGGGCAATCAGCCCCAGCATTTT
>-|TRBV2|TRBJ2-3|once
CASRITGSDTQYF
TGTGCCAGCCGCATAACAGGGTCAGATACGCAGTATTTT
>TRBD2|TRBV6-5|TRBJ2-4|few
CASSSLGGRKNIQYF
TGTGCCAGCAGTTCCCTGGGAGGGAGAAAGAACATTCAGTACTTC
>-|TRBV7-7|TRBJ2-1|-
CASSLGPGNGNEQFF
TGTGCCAGCAGCTTAGGGCCCGGGAACGGCAATGAGCAGTTCTTC
>TRBD1|TRBV6-6|TRBJ2-1|few
CASSLLSGQGSYNEQFF
TGTGCCAGCAGCCTCCTCTCCGGACAGGGTTCCTACAATGAGCAGTTCTTC
>-|TRBV29-1|TRBJ2-1|few
CSSRDPRSDEQFF
TGCAGCTCTCGGGACCCCAGATCGGATGAGCAGTTCTTC
>-|TRBV12-3/TRBV12-4|TRBJ1-6|-
CASSEQGAADNSPLHF
TGTGCCAGCAGCGAACAGGGCGCTGCAGATAATTCACCCCTCCACTTT
>-|TRBV6-2/TRBV6-3|TRBJ2-6|many
CASSYLPPWGPGANVLTF
TGTGCCAGCAGTTATCTCCCCCCCTGGGGGCCTGGGGCCAACGTCCTGACTTTC
>-|TRBV11-2|TRBJ2-7|-
CANRPIQDTKSRYEQYF
TGTGCCAACAGACCTATCCAGGACACCAAATCCCGCTACGAGCAGTACTTC
>-|TRBV7-3|TRBJ2-5|-
CASSPGILSPQIQETQYF
TGTGCCAGCAGCCCCGGGATCCTCTCGCCTCAGATCCAAGAGACCCAGTACTTC
>-|TRBV7-9|TRBJ1-1|-
CASSLAVGGRTEAFF
TGTGCCAGCAGCTTAGCGGTGGGGGGCAGAACTGAAGCTTTCTTT
>-|TRBV2|TRBJ2-5|-
CASRQGSRQETQYF
TGTGCCAGCAGACAGGGTTCGAGACAAGAGACCCAGTACTTC
>-|TRBV12-3/TRBV12-4|TRBJ2-1|few
CASSLVDNRHYNEQFF
TGTGCCAGCAGTTTAGTCGATAACAGGCACTACAATGAGCAGTTCTTC